Below are 24 T cell receptor beta chains sequenced from a single sample in a study of T-cell memory formation after mild COVID-19. A single record per CDR3 protein comes from TCRdb applying MiXCR to the 5' RACE reads. The data hold 250,000 or so distinct CDR3 sequences, with approximately 10% observed a single time. Source material: PBMCs or a T cell subset sorted from them (not recorded which). The source of these receptors is a young man who had mild COVID-19 (a few samples of this study predate the infection). Cell type and time point are not known.

The chain links TRBV7-9 to TRBJ1-1, with D possibly matching TRBD1 (6 bases). The CDR3 totals 14 residues. CDR1 is SEHNR, CDR2 FQNEAQ, per germline (reference sequence). V dropped 3 bases and J dropped 5 bases, with 13 bases sitting between them. CDR3 DNA: TGTGCCAGCAGCTTCTCGGGAGGGGGGACTGAAGCTTTCTTT. Translated, it gives CASSFSGGGTEAFF.

The table lists this clonotype with many counts. The J gene is TRBJ1-1, the V gene TRBV5-4, with no clear D. Germline CDR1 reads SGHNT; CDR2 reads YYREEE (reference sequence). The V end was cut by 0 bases, the J end by 5 bases, with 8 bases between. The CDR3 has 13 amino acids. The CDR3 loop reads CASSLARATEAFF. For the CDR3, the DNA is TGTGCCAGCAGCTTGGCCCGGGCGACTGAAGCTTTCTTT. The full variable domain, completed using reference TRBV5-4 and TRBJ1-1, is ETGVTQSPTHLIKTRGQQVTLRCSSQSGHNTVSWYQQALGQGPQFIFQYYREEENGRGNFPPRFSGLQFPNYSSELNVNALELDDSALYLCASSLARATEAFFGQGTRLTVV.

The chain carries TRBV6-2 or TRBV6-3 and TRBJ2-4; 10 nucleotides agree with TRBD1. The germline CDR1 and CDR2 sequences are MNHEY and SVGEGT. The CDR3 has 18 amino acids. J gave up 0 bases and V 7 bases, and 12 bases lay outside the gene matches. The CDR3 region is CASTKGGQGELAKNIQYF. The CDR3 region has the DNA TGTGCCAGCACAAAGGGAGGACAGGGGGAGTTAGCCAAAAACATTCAGTACTTC.

The chain couples TRBV5-1 to TRBJ2-5; possibly TRBD1 or TRBD2 for D (6 bases each). CDR1 SGHRS and CDR2 YFSETQ come from the germline V gene. The CDR3 contains 15 residues. The V end lost 7 bases, the J end lost 4 bases, and 20 bases lay between the germline ends. CDR3 residues: CASRTGASWGETQYF. CDR3 bases: TGCGCCAGCCGAACGGGGGCCTCATGGGGAGAGACCCAGTACTTC.

This clonotype was counted a few times. The J gene is TRBJ1-4, the V gene TRBV10-2, with a weak D call TRBD1 (5 bases). The CDR3 runs to 15 residues. Trimming left V 9 bases short and J 10 bases short, with 24 bases between. Germline loops: CDR1 WSHSY, CDR2 SAAADI. In nucleotides, the CDR3 is TGCGCCAGTAAACTCAACTTTGTCGGGGACGGAAAACTGTTTTTT. Translation gives CASKLNFVGDGKLFF.

This clonotype was counted only a few times. J is TRBJ2-5 and V is TRBV7-2; 10 bases match TRBD1. The CDR3 runs to 16 residues. The trim removed 3 bases at V and 1 base at J, leaving 5 bases unmatched. Germline V gene data show CDR1 as SGHTA and CDR2 as FQGNSA. CDR3 protein: CASSLWGTGVQETQYF. In DNA form, the CDR3 reads TGTGCCAGCAGCTTGTGGGGGACAGGGGTCCAAGAGACCCAGTACTTC.

This clonotype has a handful of counts. The chain carries TRBV5-1 and TRBJ2-7; weak D call: TRBD2 (5 bases). This CDR3 comprises 16 residues. The V gene lost 4 bases and the J gene lost 2 bases, with 19 bases spanning the gap. Germline V CDR1 and CDR2: SGHRS, YFSETQ. Here the CDR3 reads CASSPGFWQAPYEQYV. The CDR3 nucleotides read TGCGCCAGCAGCCCGGGGTTTTGGCAGGCACCCTACGAGCAGTACGTC.

This clonotype was counted only a few times. The chain recombines TRBV4-1 with TRBJ1-5; D is ambiguous. Germline V gives CDR1 MGHRA, CDR2 YSYEKL. This CDR3 has 14 amino acids. With 4 bases removed from V and 3 bases from J, the gap between germline ends came to 10 bases. CDR3 region: CASSLRGDNQPQHF. CDR3 DNA: TGCGCCAGCAGCCTCAGAGGTGACAATCAGCCCCAGCATTTT.

The CDR3 sequence: CASSLGGLSSYEQYF. CDR3 sequence (DNA): TGTGCCAGCAGCTTGGGAGGATTAAGCTCCTACGAGCAGTACTTC. J is TRBJ2-7 and V is TRBV5-4; the D is unclear. Trimming pared 0 bases from V and 0 bases from J, leaving 10 bases between. The CDR3 spans 15 residues. Per germline, CDR1 SGHNT and CDR2 YYREEE (reference sequence).

This clonotype was seen many times. V gene TRBV6-5 combines with J gene TRBJ1-1, with 10 bases fitting TRBD1. This CDR3 has 12 amino acids. V trimming: 4 bases; J trimming: 7 bases; junction bases outside the gene matches: 0. Germline CDR1 and CDR2: MNHEY and SVGAGI. Here the CDR3 reads CASSWDRGEAFF. Written as DNA, the CDR3 is TGTGCCAGCAGTTGGGACAGGGGTGAAGCTTTCTTT.

Only a few counts were recorded for this clonotype. The CDR3 sequence is CSAGLVYLQETQYF. In DNA, the CDR3 is TGCAGTGCCGGACTAGTGTACCTCCAAGAGACCCAGTACTTC. The rearrangement links TRBV20-1 to TRBJ2-5; 7 bases fit TRBD2. The CDR3 contains 14 residues. CDR1 is DFQATT, CDR2 SNEGSKA, per germline (reference sequence). Trimming at V came to 6 bases and at J to 1 base, leaving 8 bases not matched to a gene.

This clonotype was counted a few times. The CDR3 sequence: CASSQASGFSYV. In DNA form, the CDR3 reads TGCGCCAGCAGCCAAGCGTCAGGGTTTTCGTACGTC. The chain carries TRBV4-3 and TRBJ2-7; possible D gene TRBD1, 5 bases. V was shortened by 1 base and J by 12 bases, with 13 bases between the two germline ends. Germline V gene lookup returns CDR1 LGHNA and CDR2 YSLEER. The CDR3 consists of 12 residues.

This clonotype was seen a few times. This chain connects TRBV4-1 to TRBJ2-5; D is uncertain. CDR1 and CDR2 (germline): MGHRA, YSYEKL. The CDR3 is 16 residues long. V shed 1 base and J shed 4 bases, with 16 bases lying between them. The CDR3 loop is CASSQGLGTVPETQYF. In nucleotides, the CDR3 is TGCGCCAGCAGCCAAGGGCTCGGTACAGTACCAGAGACCCAGTACTTC.

This chain uses TRBV6-5 with TRBJ1-5; D may be TRBD1 (6 bases). Germline CDR1 and CDR2: MNHEY and SVGAGI. The CDR3 is 14 amino acids. Trimming pared 6 bases from V and 5 bases from J, leaving 14 bases between. CDR3 coding DNA: TGTGCCAGCAGCTTAACAGGGTTGGATCAGCCCCAGCATTTT. Amino acids: CASSLTGLDQPQHF.

This clonotype was picked up a small number of times. V gene TRBV18 combines with J gene TRBJ1-2, with a tentative D call TRBD1 (5 bases). The CDR3 is 15 amino acids. Germline V CDR1 and CDR2: KGHSH, LQKENI. V lost 0 bases to trimming and J lost 7 bases, with 15 bases between them. The chain's CDR3 is CASSPPSGATGGYTF. The CDR3, as DNA: TGTGCCAGCTCACCACCGTCCGGGGCCACGGGTGGCTACACCTTC.

This clonotype appeared a few times. J is TRBJ2-7 and V is TRBV6-2 or TRBV6-3; D remains unclear. The CDR3 is 13 residues long. Trimming took off 8 bases at V and 6 bases at J, with 17 bases between the two ends. CDR1 and CDR2 from the germline V gene are MNHEY and SVGEGT. CDR3 region: CASEASGPGEQYF. CDR3 DNA sequence: TGTGCCAGCGAGGCCTCAGGCCCCGGCGAGCAGTACTTC.

This clonotype was recorded a few times. The chain recombines TRBV10-3 with TRBJ1-1; D is perhaps TRBD1 (5 bases). Between the trimmed V and J ends, which lost 6 bases and 0 bases, there was a span of 5 bases. Germline V gives CDR1 ENHRY, CDR2 SYGVKD. The length of the CDR3 is 12 residues. The CDR3 loop is CAIRGVNTEAFF. The CDR3 nucleotides are TGTGCCATCAGGGGGGTGAACACTGAAGCTTTCTTT.

This clonotype has more than one count but fewer than ten. The rearrangement links TRBV5-6 to TRBJ2-3; 8 nucleotides line up with TRBD1. J lost 2 bases, V lost 4 bases, and 12 bases had no gene match. This CDR3 has 17 residues. Germline V gene lookup returns CDR1 SGHDT and CDR2 YYEEEE. The chain's CDR3 is CASSMERTGTLTDTQYF. In DNA, the CDR3 is TGTGCCAGCAGCATGGAGCGGACAGGGACACTCACAGATACGCAGTATTTT.

The chain uses TRBV7-9 and TRBJ2-2; TRBD2 aligns across 12 bases. Germline V lookup: CDR1 SEHNR, CDR2 FQNEAQ (reference sequence). Unmatched junction bases numbered 3, after V lost 4 bases and J lost 0 bases. The CDR3 is 17 amino acids. In nucleotides, the CDR3 is TGTGCCAGCAGCTCGGGACTAGCGGGCCCGAACACCGGGGAGCTGTTTTTT. It translates to CASSSGLAGPNTGELFF.

This clonotype was counted only a few times. V and J are TRBV20-1 and TRBJ2-3, with 12 bases lining up with TRBD2. The CDR3 has 18 amino acids. The germline CDR1 and CDR2 sequences are DFQATT and SNEGSKA (reference sequence). The junction had 15 bases not matched to a gene; V was cut back by 4 bases and J by 4 bases. The CDR3 sequence: CSANPRGLAGEGSDTQYF. DNA for the CDR3: TGCAGTGCTAACCCTCGGGGACTAGCGGGCGAAGGTTCAGATACGCAGTATTTT.

A few counts support this clonotype. This rearrangement joins TRBV12-3 or TRBV12-4 to TRBJ2-2, with D perhaps matching TRBD2 (7 bases). V lost 4 bases and J lost 6, with 12 bases in between. The CDR3 is 14 amino acids. The CDR3 DNA sequence: TGTGCCAGCAGTTCCCGGGGGGCCCCCGGGGAGCTGTTTTTT. Amino acids: CASSSRGAPGELFF.

This clonotype was observed a handful of times. The V and J genes are TRBV7-9 and TRBJ2-7; D is uncertain. The V end lost 1 base, the J end lost 3 bases, and 4 bases lay between the germline ends. The germline CDR1 and CDR2 sequences are SEHNR and FQNEAQ (reference sequence). The CDR3 runs to 12 residues. The CDR3 spells CASSLELYEQYF. CDR3 in DNA: TGTGCCAGCAGCTTAGAACTCTACGAGCAGTACTTC.

This chain joins TRBV27 and TRBJ2-4; D is ambiguous. Trimming pared 11 bases from V and 4 bases from J, leaving 3 bases between. This CDR3 region has 9 residues. Germline CDR1 is MNHEY and CDR2 is SMNVEV (reference sequence). CDR3 amino acids: CAGKNIQYF. The CDR3 nucleotides read TGTGCCGGGAAAAACATTCAGTACTTC.

J is TRBJ1-1 and V is TRBV27; the D gene is possibly TRBD1 (5 bases). This CDR3 region has 14 residues. Germline V gene lookup returns CDR1 MNHEY and CDR2 SMNVEV (reference sequence). Trimming left V 2 bases short and J 3 bases short, with 10 bases between. The CDR3 is CASSLMSGDTEAFF. CDR3 in DNA: TGTGCCAGCAGTTTAATGTCGGGGGACACTGAAGCTTTCTTT.